These 27 T cell receptor beta chains were sequenced from one sample in a study of shared clonotypes between healthy human individuals. Method: immunoSEQ multiplex PCR; TCRdb's copy keeps in-frame clones and lacks some. The sample gives more than 2 million clones, 95% of which show up once; 0.1% to 0.15% is in the top ten. Sequenced sample: naive CD4+ T cells sorted from blood. Regarding subset: CD45RA+ positively selected. Receptors originate from a man in his late teens or twenties in good health.

This chain joins TRBV6-1 and TRBJ1-3, with no clear D. The CDR3 extends over 11 amino acids. Germline CDR1 reads MNHNS; CDR2 reads SASEGT. With 5 bases removed from V and 4 bases from J, the gap between germline ends came to 3 bases. The CDR3 here is CASSNGNTIYF. DNA for the CDR3: TGTGCCAGCAGTAACGGAAACACCATATATTTT.

Only a few counts were recorded for this clone. The V call is TRBV28, the J call TRBJ1-2; 9 nucleotides agree with TRBD1. Germline values: CDR1 MDHEN, CDR2 SYDVKM. The length of the CDR3 is 16 residues. V shed 2 bases, J shed 4 bases, and the junction held 8 bases outside the gene matches. The CDR3 DNA follows: TGTGCCAGCAGTTTACCCGGGACAGGGTTCGGCTATGGCTACACCTTC. Its protein product is CASSLPGTGFGYGYTF.

In its sample, this clone was seen once. The V call is TRBV7-8, the J call TRBJ2-5, with 8 nucleotides matching TRBD2. CDR1 is SGHVS and CDR2 is FQNEAQ in the germline V gene. Losses at the gene ends were 4 bases for V and 6 bases for J; bases not matched to a gene: 13. The CDR3 is made up of 16 amino acids. CDR3: CASSSQGAGGQKTQYF. The DNA for the CDR3 is TGTGCCAGCAGCTCCCAGGGTGCGGGGGGCCAGAAGACCCAGTACTTC. Using reference TRBV7-8 and TRBJ2-5 for the parts outside the CDR3, the full variable domain is GAGVSQSPRYKVAKRGQDVALRCDPISGHVSLFWYQQALGQGPEFLTYFQNEAQLDKSGLPSDRFFAERPEGSVSTLKIQRTQQEDSAVYLCASSSQGAGGQKTQYFGPGTRLLVL.

The rearrangement uses TRBV5-1 and TRBJ1-2; D is unclear. The CDR3 is 13 residues long. From germline, CDR1 is SGHRS and CDR2 YFSETQ. The V end lost 0 bases, the J end lost 7 bases, and 10 bases lay between the germline ends. The CDR3 here is CASSLEVAGGYTF. The CDR3 DNA follows: TGCGCCAGCAGCTTGGAAGTGGCAGGTGGCTACACCTTC.

As DNA, the CDR3 is TGTGCCAGCAGCTTAGGCGGAGCGGGCACGGGGGAGCAGTACTTC. Translated: CASSLGGAGTGEQYF. The chain joins TRBV7-8 to TRBJ2-7; tentative D call: TRBD2 (6 bases). CDR1 and CDR2 (germline): SGHVS, FQNEAQ. CDR3 length: 15 amino acids. V shed 1 base and J shed 7 bases, with 17 bases lying between them.

The V and J genes are TRBV2 and TRBJ1-1; perhaps TRBD1 as D (5 bases). The germline gives CDR1 SNHLY, CDR2 FYNNEI. Between the trimmed V and J ends, which lost 7 bases and 1 base, there was a span of 13 bases. CDR3 length: 14 amino acids. The CDR3, as DNA: TGTGCCAGCAACAAGGACAATTGGAACACTGAAGCTTTCTTT. It codes for CASNKDNWNTEAFF.

This chain uses TRBV7-6 with TRBJ2-2; D is possibly TRBD2 (6 bases). This CDR3 spans 15 amino acids. Between the trimmed V and J ends, which lost 4 bases and 4 bases, there was a span of 13 bases. CDR1 is SGHVS and CDR2 is FNYEAQ in the germline V gene. In DNA, the CDR3 is TGTGCCAGCAGCTCCCGCGGGGAGATCACCGGGGAGCTGTTTTTT. Residues: CASSSRGEITGELFF.

V gene TRBV19 combines with J gene TRBJ1-2; D not resolved. Per the germline V gene, CDR1 is LNHDA and CDR2 is SQIVND (reference sequence). Trimming cost V 3 bases and J 8 bases, with 13 bases left between them. The CDR3 runs to 13 residues. The DNA for the CDR3 is TGTGCCAGTAGTATGAGGGAGACGGGCGGCTACACCTTC. Protein: CASSMRETGGYTF. Full variable domain (missing parts from reference TRBV19 and TRBJ1-2): DGGITQSPKYLFRKEGQNVTLSCEQNLNHDAMYWYRQDPGQGLRLIYYSQIVNDFQKGDIAEGYSVSREKKESFPLTVTSAQKNPTAFYLCASSMRETGGYTFGSGTRLTVV.

This clone was recorded once. The V and J genes are TRBV6-6 and TRBJ2-7; D not certain. The CDR3 contains 12 residues. Germline lookup yields CDR1 MNHNY and CDR2 SVGAGI (reference sequence). With 8 bases removed from V and 3 bases from J, the gap between germline ends came to 11 bases. The CDR3 here is CASGQSHYEQYF. CDR3 nucleotide sequence: TGTGCCAGCGGGCAGTCCCACTACGAGCAGTACTTC.

This chain joins TRBV7-2 and TRBJ1-1; maybe TRBD1 (6 bases). V was cut by 5 bases and J by 4 bases, with 14 bases left in between. The germline CDR1 and CDR2 sequences are SGHTA and FQGNSA. The CDR3 runs to 14 residues. The CDR3: CASSLQGIVTEAFF. The CDR3 nucleotides are TGTGCCAGCAGCCTACAGGGAATCGTCACTGAAGCTTTCTTT.

The chain has TRBV10-1 and TRBJ2-3; 10 bases align to TRBD2. This CDR3 region has 15 residues. Germline-derived CDR1 and CDR2 are WNHNN and SYGVQD (reference sequence). The trim removed 4 bases at V and 6 bases at J, leaving 7 bases unmatched. The CDR3 loop reads CASSVSGRAMDTQYF. Here the CDR3 DNA reads TGCGCCAGCAGTGTGAGCGGGAGGGCCATGGATACGCAGTATTTT.

The genes are TRBV6-5 and TRBJ2-1; 9 nucleotides agree with TRBD1. CDR1 is MNHEY and CDR2 is SVGAGI in the germline V gene. This CDR3 is 15 amino acids long. J gave up 7 bases and V 5 bases, and 9 bases lay outside the gene matches. This CDR3 is CASSVGQGGGNEQFF. The CDR3 DNA reads TGTGCCAGCAGTGTGGGACAGGGAGGTGGGAATGAGCAGTTCTTC.

This sequence joins TRBV27 and TRBJ2-7; no clear D gene. CDR1 is MNHEY and CDR2 is SMNVEV in the germline V gene (reference sequence). The CDR3 length is 11 residues. V was clipped by 6 bases and J by 6 bases, with 9 bases between them. The CDR3 spells CASRYSSEQYF. CDR3 coding DNA: TGTGCCAGCAGGTATTCGAGCGAGCAGTACTTC.

The rearrangement joins TRBV7-9 to TRBJ2-1, with D maybe TRBD2 (5 bases). V shed 5 bases and J shed 10 bases, with 21 bases lying between them. Germline-derived CDR1 and CDR2 are SEHNR and FQNEAQ (reference sequence). CDR3 length equals 15 residues. The CDR3 sequence is CASSPDGLVREEQFF. CDR3 bases: TGTGCCAGCAGCCCTGATGGACTCGTGAGAGAGGAGCAGTTCTTC. Full variable domain (missing parts from reference TRBV7-9 and TRBJ2-1): DTGVSQNPRHKITKRGQNVTFRCDPISEHNRLYWYRQTLGQGPEFLTYFQNEAQLEKSRLLSDRFSAERPKGSFSTLEIQRTEQGDSAMYLCASSPDGLVREEQFFGPGTRLTVL.

The V call is TRBV7-2, the J call TRBJ1-2, with a possible D match to TRBD1 (5 bases). The CDR3 totals 13 residues. Germline V gene sequence: CDR1 SGHTA, CDR2 FQGNSA. V lost 3 bases and J lost 5, with 10 bases in between. The CDR3 DNA reads as TGTGCCAGCAGCTTCGACAGAGAGTATGGCTACACCTTC. This codes for CASSFDREYGYTF.

The chain carries TRBV18 and TRBJ2-1, with TRBD2 matching over 15 bases. The CDR3 runs to 19 residues. Per the germline V gene, CDR1 is KGHSH and CDR2 is LQKENI. V lost 0 bases to trimming and J lost 5 bases; unmatched junction nucleotides: 8. CDR3 DNA sequence: TGTGCCAGCTCACCACCGGGACTAGCGGGAGGCCTTATCAACAATGAGCAGTTCTTC. Translation gives CASSPPGLAGGLINNEQFF.

The V call is TRBV27, the J call TRBJ1-5; 8 positions match TRBD1. Germline lookup yields CDR1 MNHEY and CDR2 SMNVEV (reference sequence). CDR3 length: 14 amino acids. After removal of 5 bases from V and 7 bases from J, the junction contained 7 bases not matched to a gene. The CDR3 DNA is TGTGCCAGCAGTCCTACAGGGGGTCTGCAGCCCCAGCATTTT. Protein: CASSPTGGLQPQHF.

The rearrangement uses TRBV6-1 and TRBJ1-5, with D perhaps matching TRBD1 (5 bases). The CDR3 length is 13 residues. V lost 7 bases and J 11 bases, leaving 18 bases between the germline ends. Germline V CDR1 and CDR2: MNHNS, SASEGT. CDR3 DNA sequence: TGTGCCAGCAAGGTCGACGGGACGTGGGCCCAGCATTTT. Translated, it gives CASKVDGTWAQHF.

The chain links TRBV11-1 to TRBJ1-4; 10 bases fit TRBD1. Germline V gene data show CDR1 as SGHAT and CDR2 as FQDESV (reference sequence). J gave up 6 bases and V 2 bases, and 6 bases lay outside the gene matches. The CDR3 totals 16 residues. The CDR3 region has the DNA TGTGCCAGCAGCTTAACACCGGGACAGGGGTATGAAAAACTGTTTTTT. This codes for CASSLTPGQGYEKLFF.

This sequence joins TRBV29-1 and TRBJ2-3; D is uncertain. Between the trimmed V and J ends, which lost 0 bases and 1 base, there was a span of 5 bases. Germline values: CDR1 SQVTM, CDR2 ANQGSEA. The CDR3 has 13 residues. Here the CDR3 reads CSVEEVGTDTQYF. The CDR3 DNA reads TGCAGCGTTGAAGAAGTGGGCACAGATACGCAGTATTTT.

The V gene is TRBV6-5, the J gene TRBJ1-2; D possibly corresponds to TRBD1 (6 bases). Germline V gives CDR1 MNHEY, CDR2 SVGAGI. V shed 2 bases and J shed 7 bases, with 11 bases lying between them. The CDR3 totals 13 residues. CDR3: CASSYGDKGGYTF. The CDR3 bases are TGTGCCAGCAGTTACGGGGACAAGGGTGGCTACACCTTC.

About this clone itself: The same CDR3 can be traced to other DNA sequences in this sample. The chain recombines TRBV5-1 with TRBJ2-5, with 13 bases lining up with TRBD2. V lost 3 bases, J lost 2 bases, and 1 base stayed unmatched. CDR3 size: 15 residues. CDR1 and CDR2 from the germline V gene are SGHRS and YFSETQ. The CDR3: CASSSGLAGQETQYF. The CDR3 DNA reads TGCGCCAGCAGCTCGGGACTAGCGGGACAAGAGACCCAGTACTTC. The full variable domain, its missing parts supplied by reference TRBV5-1 and TRBJ2-5, is KAGVTQTPRYLIKTRGQQVTLSCSPISGHRSVSWYQQTPGQGLQFLFEYFSETQRNKGNFPGRFSGRQFSNSRSEMNVSTLELGDSALYLCASSSGLAGQETQYFGPGTRLLVL.

CDR3 protein: CAWNRDIRNEQFF. Here the CDR3 DNA reads TGTGCCTGGAATCGGGACATAAGAAATGAGCAGTTCTTC. V usage is TRBV30 and J usage is TRBJ2-1; maybe TRBD1 (6 bases). V was trimmed by 4 bases and J by 7 bases, leaving 14 bases between them. CDR1 GTSNPN and CDR2 SVGIG come from the germline V gene (reference sequence). The CDR3 runs 13 residues.

CDR3 in amino acids: CASSAAVQANNEQFF. In nucleotides, the CDR3 is TGTGCCAGCAGCGCAGCGGTCCAAGCTAACAATGAGCAGTTCTTC. This sequence joins TRBV5-4 and TRBJ2-1, with a weak D call TRBD2 (5 bases). Trimming pared 4 bases from V and 5 bases from J, leaving 16 bases between. Germline V lookup: CDR1 SGHNT, CDR2 YYREEE (reference sequence). The CDR3 totals 15 residues.

The chain couples TRBV7-2 to TRBJ2-3, with D tentatively TRBD2 (7 bases). The CDR3 totals 16 residues. V lost 8 bases, J lost 5 bases, and 23 bases lay in between. The germline V gene has CDR1 SGHTA and CDR2 FQGNSA. This CDR3 reads CASLPQRGAERDTQYF. CDR3 coding DNA: TGTGCCAGCCTCCCTCAACGGGGGGCGGAGAGAGATACGCAGTATTTT.

The gene calls are TRBV4-2 and TRBJ2-7; perhaps TRBD2 as D (5 bases). Looked up from germline, CDR1 is LGHNA and CDR2 is YNFKEQ. There are 16 residues in the CDR3. V dropped 0 bases and J dropped 4 bases, with 16 bases sitting between them. The chain's CDR3 is CASSQEEGLGHYEQYF. The CDR3 nucleotides are TGTGCCAGCAGCCAAGAAGAGGGCCTGGGCCATTACGAGCAGTACTTC.

The chain joins TRBV6-5 to TRBJ2-1; D perhaps matches TRBD2 (5 bases). The V end lost 0 bases, the J end lost 4 bases, and 13 bases lay between the germline ends. CDR3 size: 16 residues. CDR1 and CDR2 from the germline V gene are MNHEY and SVGAGI. The CDR3: CASSYSRTGVYNEQFF. The CDR3, as DNA: TGTGCCAGCAGTTACTCGAGGACCGGGGTATACAATGAGCAGTTCTTC.